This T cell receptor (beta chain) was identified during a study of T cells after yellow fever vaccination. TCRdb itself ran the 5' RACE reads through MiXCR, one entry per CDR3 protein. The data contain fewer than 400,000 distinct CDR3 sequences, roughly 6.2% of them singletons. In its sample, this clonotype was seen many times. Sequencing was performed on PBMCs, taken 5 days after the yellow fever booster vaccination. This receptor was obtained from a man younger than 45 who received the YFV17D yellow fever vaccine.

CDR3: CASRGLAAYEQYF. The CDR3 DNA reads as TGTGCCAGTAGAGGACTAGCGGCCTACGAGCAGTACTTC. The V gene is TRBV27, the J gene TRBJ2-7; 10 nucleotides agree with TRBD2. The junction had 4 bases not matched to a gene; V was cut back by 9 bases and J by 2 bases. Germline V gene data show CDR1 as MNHEY and CDR2 as SMNVEV (reference sequence). This CDR3 spans 13 amino acids.